This TCR beta chain emerged from a study of shared clonotypes between healthy human individuals (TCRdb year 2020). About the full investigation: A few men and two women, aged 18 to 49 years, made up the cohort. For each donor, CD4 naive and CD4 memory were each run on three plates, CD8 naive on two plates, and CD8 memory on one plate. The study deeply sequenced blood TCR repertoires of five healthy adults to estimate repertoire size and the extent of clonotype sharing between individuals. To increase sequencing depth and limit assay-specific biases, different laboratories used diverse techniques to prepare libraries and sequence TCR repertoires. Per donor, leukapheresis produced somewhere between about 0.94 and 8.9 billion PBMCs. Study-wide findings and limitations: The genetic and exposure-history diversity represented was limited by the small number of donors. Compared with non-shared clonotypes, the clonotypes found in all four sorted-subset donors had higher generation probabilities. Naive subsets generally had larger estimated clonotype richness than memory subsets. Pairwise subsampling led to the expectation that sequencing depth would affect the degree of clonotype sharing among donors. Only blood was sampled, and tissue TCR repertoires likely differ from those in blood. Sharing across a few donors was observed for approximately 5% of naive CD4, 3% to 4% of naive CD8, about 2.3% of memory CD4, and over 0.3% of memory CD8 clonotypes. Rarefaction of sorted-subset datasets indicated incomplete sequencing despite the large sequencing depth.

Counted from cysteine to phenylalanine, this CDR3 has 16 amino acids. Only CDR3 DNA remains: 48 bases, in frame from the first base. CDR1 and CDR2, looked up from the germline V gene, are MNHNS and SASEGT. V drops 0 bases and J drops 6 bases, leaving 14 bases in between. Donors were healthy HIV-negative adults with no recently reported acute infections or vaccinations. Only Caucasian adults living in Nashville, Tennessee, USA were represented among the donors. Magnetic negative selection was used to enrich CD4+ T cells, after which naive cells were positively selected on CD45RA and the negative fraction became the memory subset. Blood was obtained by leukapheresis, after which PBMCs were separated by Ficoll-Histopaque density gradient centrifugation and cryopreserved in liquid nitrogen vapor phase. Purity and quantity of every magnetically sorted T cell population were checked by analytical flow cytometry. Genomic DNA was isolated from every sorted fraction and measured by UV absorbance on a Nanodrop 2000c.

Using the deep immunoSEQ assay, TCR CDR3 regions were amplified from genomic DNA by multiplex PCR. Genomic DNA extracted from each cell subset was distributed evenly over all wells of several immunoSEQ 96-well plates, and each plate served as one replicate. For sorted subsets, each replicate PCR was loaded with about 200 ng genomic DNA, equivalent to 32,000 or so T cell genomes. The purified libraries were quantified using a Qubit 3.0 fluorometer, sized with a Bioanalyzer 2100, and then quantified again using the KAPA Library Quantification kit. Every immunoSEQ 96-well plate was sequenced on a separate single-read 150-cycle Illumina NextSeq 550 flow cell. As for the authors' bioinformatics: Because the immunoSEQ output held only junctional sequences and lacked quality scores, the filtering could not match the filtering applied to full-length reads. To assign V/J genes and CDR3, sequences were annotated using PyIR, a Python wrapper for IgBLAST v1.9, with IMGT germline references. Reads were removed for weak V/J assignments (E-value above 1e-6), missing CDR3, stop codons, out-of-frame junctions, or ambiguous translated residues. V3J clonotypes were defined as sequences sharing the same inferred V gene, J gene, and CDR3 amino acid sequence. Percentage overlap between repertoires was calculated by dividing the number of shared unique clonotypes by the size of the smaller repertoire. Repertoire richness was assessed with RTK rarefaction, the Chao1 estimator, and Recon v2.1 estimates of unobserved clonotypes. For all TCRbeta clonotypes obtained by the gDNA method from several donors, generation probabilities were computed with OLGA. Sourced from immuneACCESS, this table was stored by TCRdb with only in-frame sequences that have V and J called. A share of the clones is absent; for the studies checked, an unresolved V gene accounts for under half, and the remainder has no known explanation. V, J and clone size are those of that table, while D and trimming were read from the DNA. In this sample the table shows over a million clones, more than 60% of which occur a single time. Of the sample, roughly 1.5% falls within the top ten clones.

A remark on this clone: Its antigen has not been determined. No base qualities exist here, and no much larger clone lies one base off it.

The V and J segments used are TRBV6-1 and TRBJ2-2; no confident D gene assignment can be made. Sequencing was done on a sample of memory CD4+ T cells sorted from blood. The cell subset or site tag for this specimen amounts to: CD45RA-negative fraction. This clonotype was obtained from a man aged 18 to 29 in good health. The CDR3 amino acid sequence is: CASSEALLTVAGELFF. The DNA sequence is TGTGCCAGCAGTGAAGCGCTTCTCACAGTTGCCGGGGAGCTGTTTTTT.